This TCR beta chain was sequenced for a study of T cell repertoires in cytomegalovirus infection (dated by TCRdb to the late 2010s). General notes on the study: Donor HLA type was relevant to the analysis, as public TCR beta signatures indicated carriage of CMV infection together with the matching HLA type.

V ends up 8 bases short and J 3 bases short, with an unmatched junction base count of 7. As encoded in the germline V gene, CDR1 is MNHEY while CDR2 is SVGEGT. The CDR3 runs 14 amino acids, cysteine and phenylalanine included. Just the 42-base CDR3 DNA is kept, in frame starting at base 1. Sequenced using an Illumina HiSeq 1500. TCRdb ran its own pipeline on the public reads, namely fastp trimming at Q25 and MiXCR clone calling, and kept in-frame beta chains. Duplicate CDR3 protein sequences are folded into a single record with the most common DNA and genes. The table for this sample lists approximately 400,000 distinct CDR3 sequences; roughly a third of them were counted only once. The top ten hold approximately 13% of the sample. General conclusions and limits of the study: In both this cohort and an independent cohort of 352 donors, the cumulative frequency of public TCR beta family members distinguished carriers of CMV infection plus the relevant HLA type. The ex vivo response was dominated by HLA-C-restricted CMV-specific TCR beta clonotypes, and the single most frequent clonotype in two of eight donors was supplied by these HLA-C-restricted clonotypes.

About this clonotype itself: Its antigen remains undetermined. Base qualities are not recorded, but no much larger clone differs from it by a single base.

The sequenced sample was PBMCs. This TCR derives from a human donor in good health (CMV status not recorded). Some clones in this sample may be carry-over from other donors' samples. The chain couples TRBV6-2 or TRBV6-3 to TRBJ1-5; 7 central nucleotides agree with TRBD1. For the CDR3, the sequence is CASARQGNNQPQHF. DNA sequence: TGTGCCAGCGCCCGACAGGGAAACAATCAGCCCCAGCATTTT.